Following are 26 T cell receptor beta chains from one sample sequenced in a study of T-cell memory formation after mild COVID-19. TCRdb reanalysed the 5' RACE reads using MiXCR and keeps one entry per CDR3 protein. The sample records hundreds of thousands of distinct CDR3 sequences, roughly 17% being singletons. The sequenced sample was PBMCs or a T cell subset sorted from them (not recorded which). The receptors were sampled from a man in his late teens or twenties who had mild COVID-19 (a few samples of this study predate the infection). Cell type and time point are not known.

The chain carries TRBV12-3 or TRBV12-4 and TRBJ2-1; D ambiguous. V was shortened by 6 bases and J by 10 bases, with 13 bases between the two germline ends. This CDR3 has 12 residues. Here the CDR3 reads CASRANGREQFF. The CDR3 DNA is TGTGCCAGCAGGGCGAACGGTCGGGAGCAGTTCTTC.

The chain carries TRBV4-3 and TRBJ1-4; 9 bases fit TRBD1. There are 18 residues in the CDR3. Per the germline V gene, CDR1 is LGHNA and CDR2 is YSLEER. With V trimmed by 0 bases and J by 8 bases, 13 bases remained unmatched. The CDR3 DNA is TGCGCCAGCAGCCAAGACCCCCGCGGGACAGGGCTAGTCGAAAAACTGTTTTTT. Translation: CASSQDPRGTGLVEKLFF.

This clonotype was counted a single time. CDR3 amino acids: CASSQGARETQYF. The CDR3 bases are TGCGCCAGCAGCCAGGGGGCGAGAGAGACCCAGTACTTC. The V and J genes are TRBV4-1 and TRBJ2-5, with D possibly TRBD1 on 6 matching bases. V lost 3 bases and J lost 4, with 9 bases in between. Germline V gene data show CDR1 as MGHRA and CDR2 as YSYEKL. The CDR3 loop spans 13 amino acids.

The chain employs TRBV7-9 and TRBJ2-1, with TRBD1 matching over 11 bases. This CDR3 region has 17 residues. Germline lookup yields CDR1 SEHNR and CDR2 FQNEAQ (reference sequence). The V gene end was trimmed by 5 bases and the J gene end by 5 bases; junction bases not matched to a gene: 11. CDR3 coding DNA: TGTGCCAGCAGCCGCAGGACAGGGGGCTTGACGGACAATGAGCAGTTCTTC. Translating gives CASSRRTGGLTDNEQFF.

There are a few counts of this clonotype. V gene TRBV10-3 combines with J gene TRBJ1-1, with D uncertain. Germline V gene sequence: CDR1 ENHRY, CDR2 SYGVKD. The CDR3 has 12 residues. Trimming removed 6 bases from V and 3 bases from J, with 8 bases in between. This chain's CDR3 is CAIRGRDTEAFF. The CDR3 coding sequence is TGTGCCATCAGGGGCCGGGACACTGAAGCTTTCTTT.

This clonotype was seen a few times. The chain combines TRBV5-1 with TRBJ2-3; D may match TRBD1 or TRBD2 (5 bases each). The germline CDR1 and CDR2 sequences are SGHRS and YFSETQ. The CDR3 covers 15 residues. V lost 4 bases and J 1 base, leaving 13 bases between the germline ends. The CDR3 here is CASSPRDGRTDTQYF. Written as DNA, the CDR3 is TGCGCCAGCAGCCCCCGGGACGGACGCACAGATACGCAGTATTTT.

This chain joins TRBV3-1 and TRBJ2-7; D might be TRBD1 or TRBD2, each matching 5 bases. The CDR3 totals 14 residues. V lost 0 bases, J lost 6 bases, and 12 bases lay in between. Germline CDR1 reads LGHDT; CDR2 reads YNNKEL (reference sequence). CDR3 coding DNA: TGTGCCAGCAGCCAAGATCTTGGGACCGCCGAGCAGTACTTC. This encodes CASSQDLGTAEQYF.

V is TRBV7-9 and J is TRBJ2-3, with D unresolved. This CDR3 is 12 amino acids long. V was cut by 7 bases and J by 4 bases, with 9 bases left in between. The germline CDR1 and CDR2 sequences are SEHNR and FQNEAQ (reference sequence). The CDR3 region has the DNA TGTGCCAGCACCCAGCCGGCAGATACGCAGTATTTT. Its translation is CASTQPADTQYF.

This clonotype was seen only a few times. The gene calls are TRBV18 and TRBJ1-2, with no clear D. The V gene's germline CDR1 is KGHSH and CDR2 LQKENI. The ends were cut back, 6 bases at V and 8 bases at J, with 19 bases in the middle. The CDR3 is 14 amino acids. DNA of the CDR3: TGTGCCAGCTCCCCCGTGGGAGGGCATGCAGGCTACACCTTC. This gives the protein CASSPVGGHAGYTF.

The chain uses TRBV19 and TRBJ1-2, with D perhaps matching TRBD1 (5 bases). The V gene lost 7 bases and the J gene lost 8 bases, with 17 bases spanning the gap. This CDR3 region has 13 residues. CDR1 is LNHDA and CDR2 is SQIVND in the germline V gene (reference sequence). CDR3 sequence: CASTDISLGGYTF. CDR3 in DNA: TGTGCCAGTACGGACATCTCCTTAGGAGGCTACACCTTC.

The table lists this clonotype with a few counts. V gene TRBV27 combines with J gene TRBJ2-7; 7 bases fit TRBD2. J lost 1 base, V lost 6 bases, and 6 bases had no gene match. The CDR3 is made up of 14 amino acids. In germline, CDR1 is MNHEY, CDR2 SMNVEV (reference sequence). CDR3 in DNA: TGTGCCAGCAGCTTTAAGCGGGAATCCTACGAGCAGTACGTC. The encoded protein is CASSFKRESYEQYV.

This clonotype was seen a handful of times. The chain employs TRBV21-1 and TRBJ2-7; the D call in the table, TRBD2, was not verified against the DNA. TRBV21-1 is termed a pseudogene. There are 16 residues in the CDR3. The chain's CDR3 is CASSKKRPGTSGEQYV. The CDR3 DNA reads as TGTGCCAGCAGCAAAAAAAGGCCTGGGACTAGCGGCGAGCAGTACGTC.

The chain uses TRBV9 and TRBJ2-3; TRBD1 might be the D (6 bases). CDR1 is SGDLS and CDR2 is YYNGEE in the germline V gene. This CDR3 region has 14 residues. V was trimmed by 3 bases and J by 2 bases, leaving 10 bases between them. CDR3 bases: TGTGCCAGCAGCGGGGGGCGACTCACAGATACGCAGTATTTT. This sequence encodes CASSGGRLTDTQYF.

The V call is TRBV7-9, the J call TRBJ2-1, with D uncertain. The germline CDR1 and CDR2 sequences are SEHNR and FQNEAQ (reference sequence). The CDR3 totals 10 residues. The V end was cut by 2 bases, the J end by 11 bases, with 4 bases between. DNA of the CDR3: TGTGCCAGCAGCTTATTGAAGCAGTTCTTC. Encoded protein: CASSLLKQFF.

This chain connects TRBV5-1 to TRBJ1-2, with D tentatively TRBD1 (5 bases). V was cut by 0 bases and J by 3 bases, with 9 bases left in between. The CDR3 contains 14 residues. Germline CDR1 SGHRS, CDR2 YFSETQ. The CDR3 bases are TGCGCCAGCAGCTTGGACAGGAGTTACTATGGCTACACCTTC. Protein product: CASSLDRSYYGYTF.

The genes are TRBV2 and TRBJ2-7; 9 nucleotides agree with TRBD1. V lost 8 bases and J lost 2; bases outside the gene matches: 4. Germline V gives CDR1 SNHLY, CDR2 FYNNEI. The CDR3 consists of 13 residues. The CDR3 loop is CASARDRAYEQYF. For the CDR3, the DNA is TGTGCCAGCGCTCGGGACAGGGCCTACGAGCAGTACTTC.

V usage is TRBV20-1 and J usage is TRBJ2-3; D ambiguous. The ends were cut back, 3 bases at V and 3 bases at J, with 10 bases in the middle. Germline loops: CDR1 DFQATT, CDR2 SNEGSKA (reference sequence). This CDR3 comprises 13 residues. The CDR3 loop reads CSARTVTTDTQYF. The CDR3 DNA reads as TGCAGTGCTAGGACGGTGACAACAGATACGCAGTATTTT.

The chain carries TRBV5-1 and TRBJ1-2; 8 nucleotides match TRBD1. The ends lost 3 bases at V and 8 bases at J; junction bases unmatched: 15. This CDR3 has 16 residues. Germline assignment: CDR1 SGHRS and CDR2 YFSETQ. The CDR3 is CASSSRTGSLVEGYTF. DNA of the CDR3: TGCGCCAGCAGCTCTCGGACAGGGTCCTTGGTAGAGGGCTACACCTTC.

This clonotype was observed a handful of times. The chain couples TRBV7-8 to TRBJ2-7, with D tentatively TRBD1 (5 bases). With 5 bases removed from V and 0 bases from J, the gap between germline ends came to 11 bases. The CDR3 has 14 residues. The germline gives CDR1 SGHVS, CDR2 FQNEAQ. CDR3 sequence: CASSPLGDSYEQYF. Here the CDR3 DNA reads TGTGCCAGCAGCCCCTTAGGGGACTCCTACGAGCAGTACTTC.

The chain is built from TRBV7-9 and TRBJ2-7; unclear D gene. With 5 bases removed from V and 0 bases from J, the gap between germline ends came to 11 bases. Germline V gene lookup returns CDR1 SEHNR and CDR2 FQNEAQ (reference sequence). There are 14 residues in the CDR3. CDR3 amino acids: CASSDGLNSYEQYF. The CDR3 DNA is TGTGCCAGCAGCGACGGGTTGAACTCCTACGAGCAGTACTTC. Complete variable domain (other parts from reference TRBV7-9 and TRBJ2-7): DTGVSQNPRHKITKRGQNVTFRCDPISEHNRLYWYRQTLGQGPEFLTYFQNEAQLEKSRLLSDRFSAERPKGSFSTLEIQRTEQGDSAMYLCASSDGLNSYEQYFGPGTRLTVT.

The rearrangement links TRBV7-2 to TRBJ1-5, with no clear D. V was shortened by 1 base and J by 7 bases, with 8 bases between the two germline ends. Germline V CDR1 and CDR2: SGHTA, FQGNSA. The CDR3 consists of 13 residues. CDR3: CASSLERVQPQHF. The DNA of the CDR3 is TGTGCCAGCAGCTTAGAGAGGGTCCAGCCCCAGCATTTT.

The gene calls are TRBV28 and TRBJ2-7; 7 bases fit TRBD2. After removal of 6 bases from V and 4 bases from J, the junction contained 9 bases not matched to a gene. This CDR3 has 14 residues. Germline V CDR1 and CDR2: MDHEN, SYDVKM. In DNA form, the CDR3 reads TGTGCCAGCAGCCCCGGGGGGTCTGGGTACGAGCAGTACTTC. Amino acid sequence: CASSPGGSGYEQYF.

This clonotype turned up a few times. The chain has TRBV5-1 and TRBJ1-1; D gene ambiguous. Trimming took 0 bases from V and 10 from J, leaving 13 bases between them. The CDR3 has 13 residues. Germline CDR1 SGHRS, CDR2 YFSETQ. CDR3 DNA: TGCGCCAGCAGCTTGGAAGGGTCCCTTCGAGCTTTCTTT. Its translation: CASSLEGSLRAFF. Together with reference TRBV5-1 and TRBJ1-1, the CDR3 gives the full variable domain: KAGVTQTPRYLIKTRGQQVTLSCSPISGHRSVSWYQQTPGQGLQFLFEYFSETQRNKGNFPGRFSGRQFSNSRSEMNVSTLELGDSALYLCASSLEGSLRAFFGQGTRLTVV.

The chain has TRBV11-2 and TRBJ2-5, with TRBD2 matching over 9 bases. V was pared by 5 bases and J by 5 bases, with 6 bases of the junction left unmatched. CDR3 length: 14 amino acids. CDR1 and CDR2 (germline): SGHAT, FQNNGV. The CDR3, as DNA: TGTGCCAGCAGCCCGATTAGCGGGGGTGAGACCCAGTACTTC. The encoded protein is CASSPISGGETQYF.

This clonotype was seen only a few times. The J gene is TRBJ2-2, the V gene TRBV23-1; tentative D call: TRBD2 (6 bases). TRBV23-1 falls under the ORF class, with uncertain function. Trimming shortened V by 0 bases and J by 5 bases, and 7 bases separated the two germline ends. The CDR3 is made up of 14 amino acids. The CDR3: CASSQSGRTGELFF. The CDR3 nucleotides read TGCGCCAGCAGTCAATCGGGGAGGACCGGGGAGCTGTTTTTT.

The chain recombines TRBV4-3 with TRBJ2-3, with 8 bases aligning to TRBD2. The trim removed 0 bases at V and 6 bases at J, leaving 11 bases unmatched. The CDR3 has 17 amino acids. Germline CDR1 LGHNA, CDR2 YSLEER. The CDR3 loop is CASSQDFRGGFPDTQYF. CDR3 DNA sequence: TGCGCCAGCAGCCAAGATTTTCGGGGGGGCTTCCCGGATACGCAGTATTTT.